Listed here are 22 T cell receptor beta chains from one sample, sequenced in a study of T cell responses to AZD1222 COVID-19 vaccine. Profiling relied on immunoSEQ multiplex PCR, and the TCRdb table lists in-frame clones only, not all of them. The data contain around 100,000 clones, about 88% of them seen just once; the ten biggest clones take up approximately 21%. Sample: peripheral blood, taken on day 0 of AZD1222 vaccination. Receptors originate from an adult in good health.

The J gene is TRBJ2-5, the V gene TRBV3-1 (or the pseudogene TRBV3-2), with D perhaps matching TRBD1 (6 bases). The CDR3 length is 15 residues. Trimming pared 2 bases from V and 2 bases from J, leaving 12 bases between. Per the germline V gene, CDR1 is LGHDT and CDR2 is YNNKEL (reference sequence). The CDR3 nucleotides are TGTGCCAGCAGCCAAACTACAGGGCAACAAGAGACCCAGTACTTC. Encoded protein: CASSQTTGQQETQYF.

The chain links TRBV7-9 to TRBJ1-2; the D gene is possibly TRBD1 (6 bases). The V gene lost 1 base and the J gene lost 2 bases, with 8 bases spanning the gap. This CDR3 spans 14 amino acids. Germline-derived CDR1 and CDR2 are SEHNR and FQNEAQ (reference sequence). This chain's CDR3 is CASSLGTVNYGYTF. CDR3 nucleotides: TGTGCCAGCAGCTTAGGGACAGTCAACTATGGCTACACCTTC.

The chain uses TRBV19 and TRBJ1-3; weak D call: TRBD1 (6 bases). The CDR3 loop spans 15 amino acids. CDR1 is LNHDA and CDR2 is SQIVND in the germline V gene (reference sequence). V dropped 5 bases and J dropped 1 base, with 12 bases sitting between them. As DNA, the CDR3 is TGTGCCAGTAGTTACCGGGACACTTCTGGAAACACCATATATTTT. This sequence encodes CASSYRDTSGNTIYF.

The V gene is TRBV6-5, the J gene TRBJ2-7, with D maybe TRBD1 (6 bases). Germline V gene data show CDR1 as MNHEY and CDR2 as SVGAGI. With 6 bases removed from V and 0 bases from J, the gap between germline ends came to 15 bases. The CDR3 runs to 15 residues. CDR3 region: CASSPSDRSSYEQYF. CDR3 bases: TGTGCCAGCAGCCCCTCAGACAGGAGCTCCTACGAGCAGTACTTC.

This chain's CDR3 is CASSPTGLGEKLFF. The CDR3 nucleotides are TGTGCCAGCTCGCCCACGGGACTTGGTGAAAAACTGTTTTTT. J is TRBJ1-4 and V is TRBV18; tentative D call: TRBD1 (5 bases). Germline V gene data show CDR1 as KGHSH and CDR2 as LQKENI. CDR3 length: 14 amino acids. With 6 bases removed from V and 7 bases from J, the gap between germline ends came to 15 bases. Full variable domain (missing parts from reference TRBV18 and TRBJ1-4): NAGVMQNPRHLVRRRGQEARLRCSPMKGHSHVYWYRQLPEEGLKFMVYLQKENIIDESGMPKERFSAEFPKEGPSILRIQQVVRGDSAAYFCASSPTGLGEKLFFGSGTQLSVL.

As regards this clone: The sample carries other DNA sequences with the same CDR3. The chain joins TRBV3-1 (or the pseudogene TRBV3-2) to TRBJ1-5; TRBD1 might be the D (5 bases). The CDR3 totals 13 residues. In germline, CDR1 is LGHDT, CDR2 YNNKEL (reference sequence). The germline V and J ends were trimmed by 6 bases and 0 bases, with 6 bases remaining between them. The CDR3 is CASSQGSNQPQHF. CDR3 in DNA: TGTGCCAGCAGTCAGGGTAGCAATCAGCCCCAGCATTTT.

The chain recombines TRBV19 with TRBJ1-1; D unclear. CDR1 and CDR2 from the germline V gene are LNHDA and SQIVND (reference sequence). V lost 3 bases and J 3 bases, leaving 2 bases between the germline ends. The CDR3 extends over 11 amino acids. The CDR3 DNA follows: TGTGCCAGTAGTATTTACACTGAAGCTTTCTTT. This translates into CASSIYTEAFF.

The chain recombines TRBV4-3 with TRBJ1-4; D is ambiguous. V lost 1 base and J 10 bases, leaving 7 bases between the germline ends. This CDR3 spans 12 amino acids. The germline CDR1 and CDR2 sequences are LGHNA and YSLEER. This CDR3 reads CASSQGVGKLFF. The DNA of the CDR3 is TGCGCCAGCAGCCAAGGGGTAGGAAAACTGTTTTTT.

This clone was counted a few times. DNA of the CDR3: TGTGCCAGCAGCCCGGGACAGCTGGCAGATACGCAGTATTTT. Translating it yields CASSPGQLADTQYF. This chain uses TRBV7-9 with TRBJ2-3; TRBD1 aligns across 7 bases. The length of the CDR3 is 14 residues. The V gene's germline CDR1 is SEHNR and CDR2 FQNEAQ (reference sequence). J was trimmed by 4 bases and V by 5 bases; bases with no gene match: 6.

V is TRBV7-2 and J is TRBJ1-2; 7 bases map to TRBD1. J lost 4 bases, V lost 5 bases, and 7 bases had no gene match. The CDR3 totals 14 residues. In germline, CDR1 is SGHTA, CDR2 FQGNSA. The CDR3 spells CASSPLGQFYGYTF. The CDR3 DNA follows: TGTGCCAGCAGCCCCCTGGGACAGTTCTATGGCTACACCTTC.

The rearrangement uses TRBV19 and TRBJ2-2; D remains ambiguous. Trimming stripped 6 bases from V and 9 bases from J, with 11 bases between. The germline V gene encodes CDR1 LNHDA and CDR2 SQIVND (reference sequence). The CDR3 spans 12 residues. The CDR3 DNA reads as TGTGCCAGTAGGACCCAGGTAAGGGAGCTGTTTTTT. It is translated as CASRTQVRELFF.

In this sample, this clone is medium-sized. V gene TRBV7-6 combines with J gene TRBJ2-7; D might be TRBD1 (5 bases). CDR1 is SGHVS and CDR2 is FNYEAQ in the germline V gene. Trimming stripped 3 bases from V and 3 bases from J, with 15 bases between. The CDR3 contains 15 residues. The CDR3: CASSLSEQAGYEQYF. The CDR3 coding sequence is TGTGCCAGCAGCTTGTCAGAACAGGCTGGCTACGAGCAGTACTTC.

The rearrangement joins TRBV7-2 to TRBJ2-5; D uncertain. Germline V gene sequence: CDR1 SGHTA, CDR2 FQGNSA. The CDR3 loop spans 15 amino acids. Between the trimmed V and J ends, which lost 3 bases and 0 bases, there was a span of 11 bases. As DNA, the CDR3 is TGTGCCAGCAGCTTTAGAAGGGCCGACCAAGAGACCCAGTACTTC. Residues: CASSFRRADQETQYF.

V and J are TRBV5-1 and TRBJ2-7; D remains ambiguous. The V end lost 0 bases, the J end lost 4 bases, and 11 bases lay between the germline ends. CDR1 and CDR2 (germline): SGHRS, YFSETQ. CDR3 length equals 14 residues. The CDR3 nucleotides read TGCGCCAGCAGCTTGGCGGGTATGCCTTACGAGCAGTACTTC. Residues: CASSLAGMPYEQYF.

This clone was detected only once. This chain links TRBV25-1 with TRBJ1-1; D unresolved. The CDR3 has 12 amino acids. The germline gives CDR1 MGHDK, CDR2 SYGVNS. V was trimmed by 7 bases and J by 0 bases, leaving 6 bases between them. CDR3: CASKGMNTEAFF. Here the CDR3 DNA reads TGTGCCAGCAAGGGCATGAACACTGAAGCTTTCTTT. Full variable domain (remainder filled in from reference TRBV25-1 and TRBJ1-1): EADIYQTPRYLVIGTGKKITLECSQTMGHDKMYWYQQDPGMELHLIHYSYGVNSTEKGDLSSESTVSRIRTEHFPLTLESARPSHTSQYLCASKGMNTEAFFGQGTRLTVV.

The chain joins TRBV11-3 to TRBJ2-1, with D perhaps given as TRBD1 or TRBD2 (5 bases each). Trimming cost V 1 base and J 10 bases, with 14 bases left between them. Per germline, CDR1 SGHNT and CDR2 YENEEA. The CDR3 contains 14 residues. CDR3 nucleotides: TGTGCCAGCAGCTTAGGGAGGTCGACAGTAGAGCAGTTCTTC. This encodes CASSLGRSTVEQFF. The whole variable domain, remainder taken from reference TRBV11-3 and TRBJ2-1, is EAGVVQSPRYKIIEKKQPVAFWCNPISGHNTLYWYLQNLGQGPELLIRYENEEAVDDSQLPKDRFSAERLKGVDSTLKIQPAELGDSAVYLCASSLGRSTVEQFFGPGTRLTVL.

The V and J genes are TRBV6-5 and TRBJ2-7, with a tentative D call TRBD2 (6 bases). Trimming removed 2 bases at V and 3 bases at J, with 17 bases between. The CDR3 has 16 amino acids. Germline V lookup: CDR1 MNHEY, CDR2 SVGAGI. CDR3 amino acids: CASSYRAGRENYEQYF. The CDR3 bases are TGTGCCAGCAGTTACCGGGCCGGACGGGAGAACTACGAGCAGTACTTC.

This chain connects TRBV5-1 to TRBJ1-1; D might be TRBD1 (5 bases). Deletions cut 7 bases from V and 8 bases from J, with 21 bases between. The CDR3 covers 14 residues. CDR1 SGHRS and CDR2 YFSETQ come from the germline V gene. CDR3 DNA sequence: TGCGCCAGCCACAGCTACGGGGGAGGGGTAGAAGCTTTCTTT. Translated, it gives CASHSYGGGVEAFF.

The gene calls are TRBV19 and TRBJ2-5, with TRBD2 matching 13 bases. Per germline, CDR1 LNHDA and CDR2 SQIVND (reference sequence). This CDR3 comprises 16 residues. V trimming: 6 bases; J trimming: 7 bases; junction bases outside the gene matches: 11. The CDR3 sequence: CASRTLAGGPGGTQYF. The DNA of the CDR3 is TGTGCCAGTAGGACACTAGCGGGAGGGCCTGGAGGGACCCAGTACTTC. Variable domain in full (rest from reference TRBV19 and TRBJ2-5): DGGITQSPKYLFRKEGQNVTLSCEQNLNHDAMYWYRQDPGQGLRLIYYSQIVNDFQKGDIAEGYSVSREKKESFPLTVTSAQKNPTAFYLCASRTLAGGPGGTQYFGPGTRLLVL.

The V call is TRBV5-1, the J call TRBJ1-3; TRBD1 is a possible D gene (5 bases). The CDR3 totals 17 residues. V gave up 3 bases and J gave up 1 base, with 17 bases separating them. CDR1 SGHRS and CDR2 YFSETQ come from the germline V gene. CDR3 sequence (DNA): TGCGCCAGCAGCTCTTTGCCCGGGGGGAGTTCTGGAAACACCATATATTTT. Its translation: CASSSLPGGSSGNTIYF.

V is TRBV6-2 or TRBV6-3 and J is TRBJ1-6, with D possibly being TRBD1 (5 bases). Germline CDR1 reads MNHEY; CDR2 reads SVGEGT. V lost 5 bases, J lost 7 bases, and 18 bases lay in between. The CDR3 totals 16 residues. CDR3 DNA sequence: TGTGCCAGCAGTCCCGACCGGGGGGAGTGGAATTCACCCCTCCACTTT. As protein: CASSPDRGEWNSPLHF.

This clone was seen more than once but under ten times. The rearrangement links TRBV10-3 to TRBJ1-2; a weak D match, TRBD1 (5 bases). The CDR3 is 15 residues long. The germline gives CDR1 ENHRY, CDR2 SYGVKD. The ends were cut back, 3 bases at V and 3 bases at J, with 14 bases in the middle. The CDR3 protein is CAISEMIRGDYGYTF. Here the CDR3 DNA reads TGTGCCATCAGTGAAATGATTCGGGGGGACTATGGCTACACCTTC.